This note documents a single T cell receptor beta chain sequence. In the authors' workflow: Estimation of nucleated cell counts was performed using reference gene primer amplification. Assay used: immunoSEQ multiplex PCR; TCRdb lists only in-frame clones, some missing. Clonal size and the V and J genes are those of that table, whereas D and trimming came from the DNA. Of about 670,000 clones listed, just under 90% are singletons. The CDR3 covers 15 residues. Trimming cost V 2 bases and J 6 bases; bases outside gene matches: 6. CDR1 and CDR2 from the germline V gene are SGHNT and YENEEA. The data are from a study of blood T cell repertoires in COVID-19.

Sequencing was performed on peripheral blood. The chain links TRBV11-3 to TRBJ2-2; TRBD2 matches at 7 bases. The source of this sequence is a woman aged 18-29 years with acute or convalescent COVID-19. This CDR3 is CASSLRTSVPGELFF. CDR3 bases: TGTGCCAGCAGCTTAAGAACTAGCGTGCCCGGGGAGCTGTTTTTT.